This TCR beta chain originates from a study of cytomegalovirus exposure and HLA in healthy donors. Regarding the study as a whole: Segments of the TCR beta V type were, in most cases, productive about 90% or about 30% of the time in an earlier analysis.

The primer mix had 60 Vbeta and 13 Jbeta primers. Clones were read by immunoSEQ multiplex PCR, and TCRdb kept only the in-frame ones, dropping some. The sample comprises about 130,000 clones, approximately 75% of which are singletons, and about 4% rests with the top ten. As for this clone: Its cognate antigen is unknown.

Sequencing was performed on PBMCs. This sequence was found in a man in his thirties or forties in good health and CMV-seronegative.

CDR3 DNA sequence: TGCGCCAGCAGCGAGACAGGGCGAGCGGCCATTTACGAGCAGTACTTC. Amino acid sequence: CASSETGRAAIYEQYF. The chain couples TRBV4-3 to TRBJ2-7; 7 nucleotides align to TRBD1. Trimming cost V 5 bases and J 4 bases; bases outside gene matches: 14. CDR3 length: 16 amino acids. CDR1 and CDR2 from the germline V gene are LGHNA and YSLEER.